Following are 4 T cell receptor beta chains from one sample sequenced in a study of cytomegalovirus exposure and HLA in healthy donors. The PCR was carried out with 60 Vbeta primers and 13 Jbeta primers. The assay was immunoSEQ multiplex PCR, and TCRdb's table has in-frame clones only and misses some. The data contain hundreds of thousands of clones, roughly 90% of them seen just once; the ten biggest clones take up about 2.5%. Sequencing was carried out using PBMCs. All receptors come from a young woman in good health and CMV-seronegative.

V gene TRBV9 combines with J gene TRBJ2-3, with 8 positions matching TRBD2. Germline V gene sequence: CDR1 SGDLS, CDR2 YYNGEE. This CDR3 comprises 18 residues. V lost 3 bases to trimming and J lost 1 base; unmatched junction nucleotides: 13. The CDR3 loop is CASSGRHTLAGGTDTQYF. In DNA, the CDR3 is TGTGCCAGCAGCGGAAGACACACGCTAGCGGGCGGCACAGATACGCAGTATTTT.

The rearrangement links TRBV5-6 to TRBJ2-3, with 12 bases matching TRBD2. Germline V lookup: CDR1 SGHDT, CDR2 YYEEEE. J gave up 3 bases and V 2 bases, and 1 base lay outside the gene matches. CDR3 length: 15 residues. This CDR3 reads CASSLTSGGTDTQYF. In nucleotides, the CDR3 is TGTGCCAGCAGCTTAACTAGCGGGGGGACAGATACGCAGTATTTT. Filled out from reference TRBV5-6 and TRBJ2-3, the complete variable domain reads DAGVTQSPTHLIKTRGQQVTLRCSPKSGHDTVSWYQQALGQGPQFIFQYYEEEERQRGNFPDRFSGHQFPNYSSELNVNALLLGDSALYLCASSLTSGGTDTQYFGPGTRLTVL.

This clone came up once. The chain is built from TRBV7-6 and TRBJ2-5; TRBD1 aligns across 8 bases. The ends lost 6 bases at V and 1 base at J; junction bases unmatched: 4. There are 14 residues in the CDR3. Per germline, CDR1 SGHVS and CDR2 FNYEAQ. The DNA of the CDR3 is TGTGCCAGCAGACTTACAGGGGGCCAAGAGACCCAGTACTTC. Protein product: CASRLTGGQETQYF. Filled out from reference TRBV7-6 and TRBJ2-5, the complete variable domain reads GAGVSQSPRYKVTKRGQDVALRCDPISGHVSLYWYRQALGQGPEFLTYFNYEAQQDKSGLPNDRFSAERPEGSISTLTIQRTEQRDSAMYRCASRLTGGQETQYFGPGTRLLVL.

This chain connects TRBV18 to TRBJ1-1; D is ambiguous. Trimming pared 3 bases from V and 2 bases from J, leaving 10 bases between. CDR1 is KGHSH and CDR2 is LQKENI in the germline V gene. The CDR3 is 14 amino acids. CDR3 nucleotide sequence: TGTGCCAGCTCACCGCAGCGCGTCAACACTGAAGCTTTCTTT. Translation gives CASSPQRVNTEAFF.